One and the same sample provided the 16 T cell receptor beta chains below, sequenced in a study of blood T cell repertoires in COVID-19 (dated by TCRdb to 2020 to 2021). The protocol used for the library was the immunoSEQ multiplex PCR assay. The clones in this table, taken by TCRdb from immuneACCESS, are in-frame only. Not every clone is retained; where verified, under half of the shortfall comes from an unresolved V gene, and the cause of the rest is unknown. This sample gives some 380,000 clones in total; around 89% of them show up just once. The biggest ten clones account for about 7% of the sample. Sequencing was done on a sample of peripheral blood. The receptors stem from a man younger than 35 with active or convalescent COVID-19.

This clone was detected a few times. The gene calls are TRBV5-1 and TRBJ2-1; D is perhaps TRBD2 (7 bases). The CDR3 has 13 residues. Germline loops: CDR1 SGHRS, CDR2 YFSETQ. Between the trimmed V and J ends, which lost 3 bases and 7 bases, there was a span of 11 bases. The CDR3 is CASSWTAGNEQFF. In DNA form, the CDR3 reads TGCGCCAGCAGCTGGACAGCGGGGAATGAGCAGTTCTTC.

The chain employs TRBV7-2 and TRBJ1-5; TRBD1 matches at 8 bases. The V and J ends lost 5 bases and 4 bases, in that order; junction bases with no gene match: 7. Germline CDR1 is SGHTA and CDR2 is FQGNSA. The CDR3 loop spans 15 amino acids. The CDR3 spells CASSQGQGSNQPQHF. The CDR3 DNA is TGTGCCAGCAGCCAAGGACAGGGTTCGAATCAGCCCCAGCATTTT.

V usage is TRBV28 and J usage is TRBJ1-1, with D perhaps TRBD1 (6 bases). The CDR3 sequence is 16 residues long. Germline loops: CDR1 MDHEN, CDR2 SYDVKM. Trimming pared 5 bases from V and 0 bases from J, leaving 16 bases between. CDR3 nucleotides: TGTGCCAGCAGTCTAGGCCTCCAGGGGATGAACACTGAAGCTTTCTTT. This encodes CASSLGLQGMNTEAFF.

This chain connects TRBV7-8 to TRBJ2-4, with D perhaps matching TRBD1 (5 bases). Trimming left V 1 base short and J 0 bases short, with 16 bases between. The germline V gene has CDR1 SGHVS and CDR2 FQNEAQ. CDR3 length: 18 residues. The DNA for the CDR3 is TGTGCCAGCAGCTTAGAAGGTGTTTTGGGGCTAGCCAAAAACATTCAGTACTTC. This codes for CASSLEGVLGLAKNIQYF.

The rearrangement joins TRBV25-1 to TRBJ2-7, with 7 bases aligning to TRBD1. Unmatched junction bases numbered 9, after V lost 7 bases and J lost 3 bases. CDR3 length: 14 residues. Germline CDR1 MGHDK, CDR2 SYGVNS. CDR3 in amino acids: CASKVERQGYEQYF. CDR3 in DNA: TGTGCCAGCAAAGTAGAGAGACAGGGCTACGAGCAGTACTTC.

The chain has TRBV20-1 and TRBJ2-4, with 8 bases identical to TRBD1. Germline CDR1 reads DFQATT; CDR2 reads SNEGSKA (reference sequence). Trimming at V came to 3 bases and at J to 7 bases, leaving 5 bases not matched to a gene. The length of the CDR3 is 13 residues. This CDR3 reads CSASGRGLNIQYF. The CDR3 DNA is TGCAGTGCTAGTGGCAGGGGGCTTAACATTCAGTACTTC.

The genes are TRBV19 and TRBJ1-1; D ambiguous. This CDR3 is built from 16 residues. V shed 3 bases and J shed 1 base, with 15 bases lying between them. CDR1 is LNHDA, CDR2 SQIVND, per germline (reference sequence). CDR3 sequence: CASSIRLSAENTEAFF. CDR3 sequence (DNA): TGTGCCAGTAGTATTCGTCTGTCGGCGGAGAACACTGAAGCTTTCTTT.

The chain carries TRBV19 and TRBJ2-1, with 10 bases aligning to TRBD2. The CDR3 consists of 17 residues. CDR1 is LNHDA, CDR2 SQIVND, per germline (reference sequence). Trimming removed 7 bases from V and 5 bases from J; junction bases left unmatched: 14. In nucleotides, the CDR3 is TGTGCCAGTACCTCTACGGAGCGGGGGGGCCGGGACAATGAGCAGTTCTTC. Protein product: CASTSTERGGRDNEQFF. The variable domain in full, with the rest retrieved from reference TRBV19 and TRBJ2-1, is DGGITQSPKYLFRKEGQNVTLSCEQNLNHDAMYWYRQDPGQGLRLIYYSQIVNDFQKGDIAEGYSVSREKKESFPLTVTSAQKNPTAFYLCASTSTERGGRDNEQFFGPGTRLTVL.

This sequence joins TRBV11-2 and TRBJ1-1, with D perhaps TRBD1 (5 bases). The CDR3 length is 15 residues. Trimming cost V 5 bases and J 6 bases, with 19 bases left between them. Germline V CDR1 and CDR2: SGHAT, FQNNGV. The CDR3 spells CASSPFDTRAAEAFF. CDR3 bases: TGTGCCAGCAGCCCCTTCGACACCAGGGCGGCTGAAGCTTTCTTT.

The chain carries TRBV15 and TRBJ1-6; D perhaps matches TRBD1 (5 bases). Per the germline V gene, CDR1 is LNHNV and CDR2 is YYDKDF (reference sequence). V lost 5 bases, J lost 9 bases, and 14 bases lay in between. The CDR3 loop spans 14 amino acids. The CDR3 DNA reads as TGTGCCACCAGCGTCCGGGACTCGGGTTCACCCCTCCACTTT. Amino acids: CATSVRDSGSPLHF.

The rearrangement uses TRBV7-9 and TRBJ1-4, with 7 bases that match TRBD1. The CDR3 is made up of 15 amino acids. Per the germline V gene, CDR1 is SEHNR and CDR2 is FQNEAQ (reference sequence). CDR3 sequence (DNA): TGTGTTTCCAGGGGGTCAGTTGCAACTAATGAAAAACTGTTTTTT. The encoded protein is CVSRGSVATNEKLFF.

V usage is TRBV24-1 and J usage is TRBJ2-1; 8 nucleotides line up with TRBD1. The ends lost 4 bases at V and 5 bases at J; junction bases unmatched: 3. This CDR3 has 14 residues. Germline V lookup: CDR1 KGHDR, CDR2 SFDVKD. The CDR3 region is CATSDRQGNNEQFF. The CDR3 DNA reads TGTGCCACCAGTGACAGACAGGGGAACAATGAGCAGTTCTTC.

This clone was seen only a few times. The rearrangement uses TRBV29-1 and TRBJ1-2; the match to TRBD1 covers 10 bases. There are 14 residues in the CDR3. CDR1 and CDR2 (germline): SQVTM, ANQGSEA. The ends lost 0 bases at V and 6 bases at J; junction bases unmatched: 4. Here the CDR3 DNA reads TGCAGCGTTGAAGATCCCGGGACAGGGGATGGCTACACCTTC. It is translated as CSVEDPGTGDGYTF.

The rearrangement uses TRBV6-6 and TRBJ1-1; 9 bases match TRBD1. The V gene's germline CDR1 is MNHNY and CDR2 SVGAGI (reference sequence). The CDR3 loop spans 16 amino acids. Trimming took 6 bases from V and 1 from J; bases not matched to a gene: 9. CDR3 loop: CASRPGTGFGNTEAFF. CDR3 sequence (DNA): TGTGCCAGCAGACCCGGGACAGGGTTCGGGAACACTGAAGCTTTCTTT.

Regarding this clone: Other DNA sequences within the sample encode an identical CDR3. This rearrangement joins TRBV6-2 or TRBV6-3 to TRBJ1-5; D uncertain. V shed 2 bases and J shed 3 bases, with 8 bases lying between them. The germline V gene encodes CDR1 MNHEY and CDR2 SVGEGT. The CDR3 length is 14 residues. The DNA of the CDR3 is TGTGCCAGCAGTTACCCAGGTTCCAATCAGCCCCAGCATTTT. This gives the protein CASSYPGSNQPQHF.

The chain uses TRBV6-5 and TRBJ1-2; D gene ambiguous. Per the germline V gene, CDR1 is MNHEY and CDR2 is SVGAGI. Trimming removed 2 bases from V and 4 bases from J, with 8 bases in between. The CDR3 contains 13 residues. DNA of the CDR3: TGTGCCAGCAGTTACCCGGGTTCCTATGGCTACACCTTC. This sequence encodes CASSYPGSYGYTF.